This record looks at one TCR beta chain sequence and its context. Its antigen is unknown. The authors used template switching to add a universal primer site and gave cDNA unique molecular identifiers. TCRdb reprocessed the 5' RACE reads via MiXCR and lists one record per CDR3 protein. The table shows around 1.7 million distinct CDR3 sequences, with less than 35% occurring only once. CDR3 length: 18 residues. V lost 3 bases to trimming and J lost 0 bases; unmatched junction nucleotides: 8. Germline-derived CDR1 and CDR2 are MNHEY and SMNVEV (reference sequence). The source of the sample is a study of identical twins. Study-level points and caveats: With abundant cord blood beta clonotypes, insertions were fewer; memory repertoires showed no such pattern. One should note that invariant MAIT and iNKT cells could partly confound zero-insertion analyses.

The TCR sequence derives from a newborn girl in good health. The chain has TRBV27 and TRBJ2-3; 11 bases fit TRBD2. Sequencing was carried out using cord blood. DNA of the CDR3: TGTGCCAGCAGTTTCTGGCTAGCGGGGGGAGCCAGCACAGATACGCAGTATTTT. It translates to CASSFWLAGGASTDTQYF.